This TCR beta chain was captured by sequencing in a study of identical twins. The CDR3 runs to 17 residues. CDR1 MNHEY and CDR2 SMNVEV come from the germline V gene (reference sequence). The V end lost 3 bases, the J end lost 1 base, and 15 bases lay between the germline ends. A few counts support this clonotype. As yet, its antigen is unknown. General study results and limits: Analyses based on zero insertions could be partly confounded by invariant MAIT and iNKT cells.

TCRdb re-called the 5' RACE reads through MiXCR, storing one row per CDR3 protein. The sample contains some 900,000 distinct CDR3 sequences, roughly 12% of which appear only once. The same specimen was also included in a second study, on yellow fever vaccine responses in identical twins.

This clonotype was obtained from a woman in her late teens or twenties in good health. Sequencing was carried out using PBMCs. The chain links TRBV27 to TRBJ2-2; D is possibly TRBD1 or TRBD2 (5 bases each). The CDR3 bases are TGTGCCAGCAGTTTTGGTATGGGACCACTGAACACCGGGGAGCTGTTTTTT. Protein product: CASSFGMGPLNTGELFF.